The 3 T cell receptor beta chains listed next were all sequenced from one sample in a study of T cells after yellow fever vaccination. TCRdb reanalysed the 5' RACE reads using MiXCR and keeps one entry per CDR3 protein. The data contain some 560,000 distinct CDR3 sequences, less than 20% of them singletons. The starting material was PBMCs, obtained around 5 days after the first yellow fever vaccination. The receptors here all came from a man between 18 and 29 years old who received the YFV17D yellow fever vaccine.

This chain links TRBV6-2 or TRBV6-3 with TRBJ1-5; a weak D match, TRBD1 (5 bases). V lost 4 bases and J 7 bases, leaving 14 bases between the germline ends. The CDR3 spans 14 residues. Germline CDR1 MNHEY, CDR2 SVGEGT. The CDR3 spells CASSFPGGGQPQHF. For the CDR3, the DNA is TGTGCCAGCAGTTTCCCTGGGGGAGGGCAGCCCCAGCATTTT.

The rearrangement uses TRBV7-8 and TRBJ2-5, with D hard to call. V gave up 1 base and J gave up 4 bases, with 13 bases separating them. The CDR3 consists of 15 residues. The germline V gene encodes CDR1 SGHVS and CDR2 FQNEAQ. This CDR3 is CASSLGGLPTETQYF. CDR3 nucleotides: TGTGCCAGCAGCTTAGGGGGTTTGCCGACAGAGACCCAGTACTTC.

The chain is built from TRBV19 and TRBJ1-1, with 12 bases matching TRBD1. Trimming took 9 bases from V and 6 from J; bases not matched to a gene: 8. Germline assignment: CDR1 LNHDA and CDR2 SQIVND (reference sequence). This CDR3 comprises 14 residues. CDR3 in amino acids: CASRDRGLGAEAFF. DNA for the CDR3: TGTGCCAGCCGGGACAGGGGGCTTGGCGCTGAAGCTTTCTTT.